The T cell receptor (beta chain) under discussion was sequenced for a study of OX40 agonist ivuxolimab in advanced cancers. Background for the entire study: Ivuxolimab was an agonistic, fully human IgG2 monoclonal antibody directed against OX40 (CD134), a costimulatory receptor. Of the roughly 52 patients in dose escalation, about 20 had hepatocellular carcinoma, about 15 had melanoma, 9 had renal cell carcinoma and 9 had head and neck cancer. The point of sequencing TCRbeta in the periphery was to test whether ivuxolimab changed TCR sequence diversity and drove clonal T-cell expansion. A male proportion of around 81% and a mean age of about 60 years, ranging from about 23 to 79, were recorded for the dose-escalation cohort. The paper covers the monotherapy dose-escalation part of the phase I ivuxolimab trial, which included N of about 56 patients. Intravenous ivuxolimab was administered to patients every 2 weeks at six dose levels: 0.01, 0.1, 0.3, 1.5, 3 and 10 mg/kg. Partial responses occurred in three dose-escalation patients, of whom one had hepatocellular carcinoma and two had cutaneous melanoma. Patients were allowed to have had prior anti-PD-1, anti-PD-L1 or anti-CTLA-4 therapy, and around 40% of the dose-escalation patients had previously received checkpoint inhibitors. Study-wide findings and limitations: After ivuxolimab, CD8+ T cells had more expanded clones than CD4+ T cells on average. The antigen specificity of the clonally expanded peripheral T cells was not determined. At doses of 0.1 to 3.0 mg/kg, clonal expansion of both CD4+ and CD8+ blood T cells was observed from baseline to week 6. In the 0.1-3.0 mg/kg groups, partial responders had among the lowest normalized peripheral clonal expansion, particularly in CD8+ T cells. Low levels of normalized T-cell clonal expansion were also seen in some patients who did not respond.

For sequencing of the TCRbeta CDR3 region, genomic DNA was extracted from the sorted cells. The immunoSEQ Assay was used for sequencing of TCRbeta CDR3 regions. This is the immuneACCESS table as TCRdb keeps it, with only in-frame sequences that have V and J called. A part of the clones is gone; compared with another copy, unresolved V genes explain less than half, and the rest is unexplained. The sample table contains about 54,000 clones; only one count was recorded for roughly 90% of them. Approximately 7.9% of the sample is in the top ten clones. Of note for this clone: Its antigen target is currently unknown. There are no base qualities to consult, and no much larger clone falls within one base.

The trial excluded patients who had a history of autoimmune disease or were on systemic immunosuppression. Peripheral blood for TCR sequencing was drawn from every dose cohort at baseline, at cycle 4 day 1 and at cycle 7 day 1. The samples were taken from a phase I, first-in-human, multicenter, open-label dose-escalation trial of ivuxolimab. Adults with locally advanced or metastatic melanoma, renal cell, hepatocellular, or head and neck squamous cell carcinoma were enrolled in the trial. Before TCR sequencing, CD4+ T cells and CD8+ T cells were sorted from peripheral blood as separate populations. V is shortened by 5 bases, J by 0 bases, and the region joining them spans 10 bases. CDR1 and CDR2 are drawn from the germline V gene (reference sequence): LNHDA, SQIVND. Including cysteine and phenylalanine, the CDR3 has 15 amino acids. The entry retains the CDR3 DNA only, 45 bases that are in frame from base 1.

Sequences were derived from CD4+ or CD8+ T cells sorted from blood, sampled in a trial of the OX40 agonist ivuxolimab. This chain is built from TRBV19 and TRBJ2-2, with the D gene too uncertain to name. This receptor was obtained from an adult with an advanced solid tumor such as melanoma, head and neck, liver or kidney cancer. The CDR3 region has the sequence CASSWTVTNTGELFF. The DNA sequence is TGTGCCAGTAGTTGGACCGTAACGAACACCGGGGAGCTGTTTTTT.